This TCR beta chain was identified during a study of blood T cell repertoires in COVID-19. This clone has just a few counts. Clones were sequenced by immunoSEQ multiplex PCR, and TCRdb holds only the in-frame ones, with some missing. The repertoire holds 40,000 to 55,000 clones, with 82% as singletons. V lost 0 bases and J lost 4; bases outside the gene matches: 10. Germline loops: CDR1 KGHSH, CDR2 LQKENI. This CDR3 contains 17 residues. Specimen: peripheral blood. The chain links TRBV18 to TRBJ2-5, with TRBD1 identical over 8 bases. The TCR comes from a human donor with acute or convalescent COVID-19. The donor label of this sample is uncertain. The CDR3 coding sequence is TGTGCCAGCTCACCACCCCGCTACAGGGGGATAGGAGAGACCCAGTACTTC. Amino acid sequence: CASSPPRYRGIGETQYF.